This T cell receptor (beta chain) was recovered during a study of T cell repertoires in cytomegalovirus infection (dated by TCRdb to between 2018 and 2021). At the level of the whole study: Donor HLA type was relevant to the analysis, as public TCR beta signatures indicated carriage of CMV infection together with the matching HLA type. Here is what the overall study found, with its caveats: The ex vivo response was dominated by HLA-C-restricted CMV-specific TCR beta clonotypes, which also provided the single most frequent clonotype in two of eight donors. In both this cohort and an independent roughly 330-donor cohort, the cumulative frequency of public TCR beta family members distinguished carriers of CMV infection plus the relevant HLA type.

Sequencing used an Illumina HiSeq 1500. Clones were called with MiXCR by TCRdb after fastp trimmed the public reads at Q25, and only in-frame beta chains were retained. Entries that share a CDR3 protein sequence are merged under the most common genes and DNA. This sample lists about 100,000 distinct CDR3 sequences; 23% were detected once. Jointly, the top ten make up roughly two fifths of the sample. Points on this clonotype: Its recognized antigen is unknown. No base quality values were provided; no much bigger clone lies one nucleotide off.

The germline V gene specifies SGHAT as CDR1 and FQNNGV as CDR2. V was cut back by 5 bases and J by 2 bases, leaving a gap of 6 bases between them. The CDR3 contains 12 residues, cysteine and phenylalanine counted. Only the CDR3 region is kept as DNA, spanning 36 bases read in frame from base 1. This receptor was obtained from a human donor in good health (CMV status not recorded). Some clones in this sample may be carry-over from other donors' samples. Sequencing was carried out using CD8+ T cells from PBMCs. The receptor chain draws on TRBV11-2 and TRBJ2-5; the D gene lacks a confident call. The CDR3 has the sequence CASSRTQETQYF. The DNA sequence follows: TGTGCCAGCAGCCGCACGCAAGAGACCCAGTACTTC. The reference TRBV11-2 and TRBJ2-5 proteins fill in what lies around the CDR3, so the full variable domain reads EAGVAQSPRYKIIEKRQSVAFWCNPISGHATLYWYQQILGQGPKLLIQFQNNGVVDDSQLPKDRFSAERLKGVDSTLKIQPAKLEDSAVYLCASSRTQETQYFGPGTRLLVL.